A single sample is the source of the 9 T cell receptor beta chains below, sequenced in a study of regulatory T cells in long-lasting Graves disease (TCRdb year 2021). Library preparation employed multiplex PCR. TCRdb records Illumina HiSeq 4000 as the sequencer. CDR3 regions were amplified by Arm-PCR with iRepertoire HTBI primers to construct TCR beta libraries. TCRdb applied fastp at Q25 and MiXCR to the public reads, then kept only in-frame beta chains. Records with the same CDR3 protein are collapsed into one entry carrying the most frequent genes and DNA. The sample table shows a few hundred thousand distinct CDR3 sequences, and about 17% are seen once. Of the sample, around 13% is held by the ten largest clones. The time point label, read with the paper, signifies: newly diagnosed GD, antithyroid drugs for less than 3 months. For both TCR sequencing and RNA sequencing, RNA was extracted from PBMCs in TRIzol.

The same specimen was also included in a second study, on T cells in Graves' hyperthyroidism and ophthalmopathy.

Material: peripheral blood mononuclear cells (PBMCs), obtained at new diagnosis, from a patient treated with antithyroid drugs. These receptor sequences come from a woman aged 30 to 39 with Graves disease. Donor details come from another sample of the same person, matched by shared clones.

In its sample, this clonotype was seen a few times. It may be a read error: a sequence one base away is much more abundant. The chain uses TRBV12-3 or TRBV12-4 and TRBJ1-4, with a weak D call TRBD1 (5 bases). Trimming stripped 3 bases from V and 6 bases from J, with 14 bases between. The CDR3 is 15 residues long. CDR3 nucleotide sequence: TGTGCCAGCAGTTTGTGGGGGGACTCTGATGAAAAACTGTTTTTT. It encodes CASSLWGDSDEKLFF.

This clonotype has a count of ten or more. The CDR3, as DNA: TGTGCCAGCAGCTCCCTAATTAGCGGGGGGGGCACAGATACGCAGTATTTT. Encoded protein: CASSSLISGGGTDTQYF. The rearrangement uses TRBV11-2 and TRBJ2-3; 11 bases are shared with TRBD2. Germline-derived CDR1 and CDR2 are SGHAT and FQNNGV. Trimming took 4 bases from V and 1 from J; bases not matched to a gene: 7. The CDR3 covers 17 residues.

This clonotype showed up just a few times. A much larger clone sits a single nucleotide away, making a read error possible. Here the CDR3 reads CASSVTGPIAEAFF. The DNA of the CDR3 is TGTGCCAGCAGTGTGACAGGACCGATCGCTGAAGCTTTCTTT. The V and J genes are TRBV12-3 or TRBV12-4 and TRBJ1-1; weak D call: TRBD1 (6 bases). The V end was cut by 5 bases, the J end by 6 bases, with 16 bases between. The CDR3 totals 14 residues.

This clonotype was recorded many times. The rearrangement uses TRBV10-2 and TRBJ2-3; the match to TRBD2 covers 7 bases. The CDR3 loop spans 14 amino acids. Germline CDR1 WSHSY, CDR2 SAAADI. Losses at the gene ends were 5 bases for V and 8 bases for J; bases not matched to a gene: 10. The DNA for the CDR3 is TGCGCCAGCAGTAGAGGGACTACGGAGGTTACGCAGTATTTT. Its protein is CASSRGTTEVTQYF.

This clonotype was recorded many times. The rearrangement links TRBV2 to TRBJ1-5; no clear D gene. V was cut by 4 bases and J by 0 bases, with 7 bases left in between. Germline values: CDR1 SNHLY, CDR2 FYNNEI. This CDR3 is 14 amino acids long. CDR3 residues: CASSVIGSNQPQHF. The CDR3 DNA follows: TGTGCCAGCAGTGTAATAGGTAGCAATCAGCCCCAGCATTTT.

This clonotype was detected many times. The rearrangement links TRBV5-1 to TRBJ2-1; TRBD2 agrees at 11 bases. Germline trimming cut 4 bases from V and 8 bases from J; bases unmatched to any gene: 8. The CDR3 loop spans 15 amino acids. Germline CDR1 is SGHRS and CDR2 is YFSETQ. The DNA for the CDR3 is TGCGCCAGCAGCGTGACTAGCGGGGAGACCCATGAGCAGTTCTTC. This codes for CASSVTSGETHEQFF.

The chain joins TRBV29-1 to TRBJ1-3, with no clear D. The CDR3 totals 15 residues. The germline CDR1 and CDR2 sequences are SQVTM and ANQGSEA. The V end lost 5 bases, the J end lost 4 bases, and 18 bases lay between the germline ends. CDR3 sequence reads: CSVRGGLHPGNTIYF. In DNA form, the CDR3 reads TGCAGCGTTCGTGGAGGCCTCCACCCCGGAAACACCATATATTTT.

This clonotype has ten or more counts. The rearrangement joins TRBV6-5 to TRBJ1-1, with D unresolved. The V and J ends lost 2 bases and 4 bases respectively, with 17 bases between them. There are 16 residues in the CDR3. Per the germline V gene, CDR1 is MNHEY and CDR2 is SVGAGI. In DNA form, the CDR3 reads TGTGCCAGCAGTTACACGAACCCGTGGGGATTCACTGAAGCTTTCTTT. Translating gives CASSYTNPWGFTEAFF.

To note about this clonotype: It may be a read error: a sequence one base away is much more abundant. The chain couples TRBV5-4 to TRBJ2-3; TRBD2 matches 10 bases. The CDR3 covers 15 residues. V gave up 4 bases and J gave up 6 bases; unmatched junction bases: 8. Germline values: CDR1 SGHNT, CDR2 YYREEE (reference sequence). The CDR3 sequence is CASSIGSGGMDTQYF. DNA for the CDR3: TGTGCCAGCAGCATAGGTAGCGGGGGGATGGATACGCAGTATTTT.